This T cell receptor (beta chain) stems from a study of CXCR3-negative and CXCR3-positive naive CD8 T cells. This CDR3 has 14 residues. Germline loops: CDR1 MDHEN, CDR2 SYDVKM. In the case of this clonotype: Antigen specificity is unknown.

Overall study findings and caveats: More hydrophobic TRB CDR3s occurred in CXCR3-positive than in CXCR3-negative naive cells. Whereas memory cells differed, naive CXCR3-negative and CXCR3-positive cells shared similar TRBV-TRBJ usage.

The authors made the TRB cDNA libraries by 5' RACE using UMI labels. TCRdb reprocessed the 5' RACE reads and stores each CDR3 protein as one record, lacking DNA. The sample table includes approximately 98,000 distinct CDR3 sequences. Source material: naive CXCR3+ CD8+ T cells from blood. Subset indicated: CD45RO-CCR7+CD27+CD95- naive CD8+ T cells expressing CXCR3 (TNR3+). This TCR came from a human donor in good health. Some clones in this sample may be carry-over from other donors' samples. V usage is TRBV28 and J usage is TRBJ2-5; TCRdb proposes TRBD1, but this gene call is untestable without DNA. CDR3 in amino acids: CASRGDWTQETQYF.